Listed below are T cell receptor beta chains from one sample, sequenced in a study of beta chain features in type 1 diabetes. Sequencing was performed with immunoSEQ multiplex PCR; in TCRdb, only in-frame clones are kept and a portion is missing. The sample records around 300,000 clones, around 16% being singletons. The specimen sequenced was naive CD4+ T cells from blood. These receptors were taken from a man aged 18 to 29 with type 1 diabetes. The conserved cysteine and the conserved F or W are not part of the CDR3 here. D genes are given only for firm matches. Clone size is given for some rows only: seen once, a few or many times, or a class if the clone is expanded.

v_gene,abundance,j_gene,d_gene,CDR3aa
TRBV10-2,few,TRBJ1-2,-,ASSEGREYGYT
TRBV4-1,-,TRBJ1-2,TRBD1,ASSRPGTGQYGYT
TRBV15,once,TRBJ1-3,-,ATSRTGAGWGNTIY
TRBV5-6,-,TRBJ2-1,-,ASSWSDSDRFNSYNEQF
TRBV30,-,TRBJ2-5,-,AWARRGGSIGETQY
TRBV19,few,TRBJ2-5,-,ASTAGIQETQY
TRBV27,-,TRBJ2-5,TRBD1,ASSLDRVKTQY
TRBV29-1,-,TRBJ1-1,TRBD1,SATRQGATEAF
TRBV4-2,-,TRBJ2-1,TRBD2,ASSPRTSGRAMNEQF
TRBV9,few,TRBJ1-1,-,ASTNGQRNTEAF
TRBV19,-,TRBJ1-2,-,ASSIRRRDDGYT
TRBV18,-,TRBJ2-7,TRBD1,ASSPWTGPEQY
TRBV7-2,-,TRBJ2-1,TRBD2,ASSQTSGPYNEQF
TRBV28,-,TRBJ2-6,-,ASSLSPFVGANVLT
TRBV7-2,-,TRBJ1-2,-,ASSSGGQLTGGYT
TRBV4-1,-,TRBJ1-1,TRBD1,ASSQRQGMNTEAF
TRBV15,few,TRBJ2-3,-,ATSRDPWRTRGRSTDTQY
TRBV5-4,-,TRBJ1-1,-,ASQQRGGAHTEAF
TRBV9,few,TRBJ2-6,-,ASSVDRDGGANVLT
TRBV7-9,-,TRBJ2-3,-,ASSPPGRGGDTQY
TRBV11-2,-,TRBJ1-2,TRBD1,ASSVRGLSGYT
TRBV19,-,TRBJ1-2,-,ASRERGYT
TRBV7-2,few,TRBJ2-1,TRBD1,ASSLGQGKDEQF
TRBV28,-,TRBJ1-2,-,ASSQYPDGYT
TRBV28,-,TRBJ2-1,-,ASSSSWGPSYNEQF